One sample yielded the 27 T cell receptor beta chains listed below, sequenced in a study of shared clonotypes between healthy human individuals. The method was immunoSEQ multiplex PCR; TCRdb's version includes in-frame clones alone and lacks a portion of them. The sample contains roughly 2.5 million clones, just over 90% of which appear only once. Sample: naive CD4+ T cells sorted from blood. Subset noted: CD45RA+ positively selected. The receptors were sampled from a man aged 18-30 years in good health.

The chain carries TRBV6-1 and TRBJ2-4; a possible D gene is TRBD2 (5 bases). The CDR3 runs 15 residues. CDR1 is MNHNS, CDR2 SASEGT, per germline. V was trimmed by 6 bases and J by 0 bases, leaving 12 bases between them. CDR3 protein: CASRDEGLAKNIQYF. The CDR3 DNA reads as TGTGCCAGCAGGGACGAGGGTCTAGCCAAAAACATTCAGTACTTC.

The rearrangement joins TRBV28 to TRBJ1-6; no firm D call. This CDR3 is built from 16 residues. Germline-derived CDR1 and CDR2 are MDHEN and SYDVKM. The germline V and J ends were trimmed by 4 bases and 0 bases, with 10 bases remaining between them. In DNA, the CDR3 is TGTGCCAGCAGTTCCTCTGGCCGCTCCTATAATTCACCCCTCCACTTT. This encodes CASSSSGRSYNSPLHF.

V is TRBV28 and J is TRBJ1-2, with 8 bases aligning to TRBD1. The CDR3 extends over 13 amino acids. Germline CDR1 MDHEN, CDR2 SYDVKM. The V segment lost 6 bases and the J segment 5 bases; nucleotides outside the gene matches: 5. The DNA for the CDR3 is TGTGCCAGCAGACCACAGGGGGAATATGGCTACACCTTC. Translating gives CASRPQGEYGYTF.

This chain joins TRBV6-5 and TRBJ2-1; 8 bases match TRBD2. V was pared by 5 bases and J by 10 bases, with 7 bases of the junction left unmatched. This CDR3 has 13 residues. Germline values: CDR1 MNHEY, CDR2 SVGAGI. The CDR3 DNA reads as TGTGCCAGCAGTCAAGGACTAGCCAGCGAGCAGTTCTTC. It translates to CASSQGLASEQFF.

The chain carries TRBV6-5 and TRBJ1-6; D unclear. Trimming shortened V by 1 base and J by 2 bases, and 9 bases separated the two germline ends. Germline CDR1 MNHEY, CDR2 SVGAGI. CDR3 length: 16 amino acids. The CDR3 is CASSYYTGAYNSPLHF. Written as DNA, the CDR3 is TGTGCCAGCAGTTACTACACGGGAGCCTATAATTCACCCCTCCACTTT.

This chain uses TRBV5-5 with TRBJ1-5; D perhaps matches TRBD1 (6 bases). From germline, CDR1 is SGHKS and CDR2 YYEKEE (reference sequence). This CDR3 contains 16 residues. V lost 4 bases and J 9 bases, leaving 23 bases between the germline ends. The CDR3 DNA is TGTGCCAGCAGCATGGCCCTGAGACAGGTGGGTCCGCCCCAGCATTTT. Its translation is CASSMALRQVGPPQHF.

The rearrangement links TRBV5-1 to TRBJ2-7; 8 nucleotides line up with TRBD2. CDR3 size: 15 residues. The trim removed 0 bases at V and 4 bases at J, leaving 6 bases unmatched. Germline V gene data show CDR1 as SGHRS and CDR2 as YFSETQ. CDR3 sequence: CASSLGGAGAYEQYF. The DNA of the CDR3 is TGCGCCAGCAGCTTGGGTGGAGCGGGAGCATACGAGCAGTACTTC.

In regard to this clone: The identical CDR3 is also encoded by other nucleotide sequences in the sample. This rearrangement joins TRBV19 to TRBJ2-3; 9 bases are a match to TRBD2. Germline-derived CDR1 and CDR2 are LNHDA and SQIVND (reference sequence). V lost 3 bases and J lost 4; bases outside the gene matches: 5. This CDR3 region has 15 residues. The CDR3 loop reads CASSILAGGPDTQYF. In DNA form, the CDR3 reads TGTGCCAGTAGTATCCTCGCGGGGGGGCCAGATACGCAGTATTTT.

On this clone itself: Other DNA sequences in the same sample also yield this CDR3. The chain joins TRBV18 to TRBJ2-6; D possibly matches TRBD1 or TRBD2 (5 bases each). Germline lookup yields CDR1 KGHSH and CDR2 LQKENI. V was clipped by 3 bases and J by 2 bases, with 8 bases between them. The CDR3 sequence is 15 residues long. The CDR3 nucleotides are TGTGCCAGCTCACCCGGGGCGGCTGGGGCCAACGTCCTGACTTTC. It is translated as CASSPGAAGANVLTF.

The CDR3 DNA reads as TGTGCCAGCTCACCACCTAGCGGGAGTGTCAGGGCCAACGTCCTGACTTTC. Its translation is CASSPPSGSVRANVLTF. The chain carries TRBV18 and TRBJ2-6; 9 nucleotides align to TRBD2. With V trimmed by 0 bases and J by 5 bases, 5 bases remained unmatched. This CDR3 has 17 residues. The germline CDR1 and CDR2 sequences are KGHSH and LQKENI.

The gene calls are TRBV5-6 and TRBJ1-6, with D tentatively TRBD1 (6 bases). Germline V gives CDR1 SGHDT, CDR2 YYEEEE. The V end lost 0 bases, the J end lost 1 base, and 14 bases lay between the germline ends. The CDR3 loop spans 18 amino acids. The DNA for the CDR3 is TGTGCCAGCAGCTTGGCCAATGCGGGGGCGTCCTATAATTCACCCCTCCACTTT. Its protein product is CASSLANAGASYNSPLHF.

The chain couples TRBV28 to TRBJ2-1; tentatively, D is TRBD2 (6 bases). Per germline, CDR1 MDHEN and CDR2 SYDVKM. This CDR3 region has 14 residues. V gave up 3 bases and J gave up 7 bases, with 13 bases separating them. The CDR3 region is CASSLGGTWNEQFF. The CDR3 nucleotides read TGTGCCAGCAGTTTGGGGGGTACTTGGAATGAGCAGTTCTTC.

The CDR3 DNA reads TGTGCCAGCAGGGCAGTCCAAGGCCCTAATCAGCCCCAGCATTTT. This gives the protein CASRAVQGPNQPQHF. V usage is TRBV2 and J usage is TRBJ1-5; the D is unclear. The CDR3 contains 15 residues. V lost 6 bases and J 4 bases, leaving 16 bases between the germline ends. Germline V lookup: CDR1 SNHLY, CDR2 FYNNEI.

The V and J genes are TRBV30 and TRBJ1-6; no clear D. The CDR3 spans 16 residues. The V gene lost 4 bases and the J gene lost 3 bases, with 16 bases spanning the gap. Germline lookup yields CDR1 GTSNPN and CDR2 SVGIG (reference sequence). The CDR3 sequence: CAWNPLPVGYNSPLHF. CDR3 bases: TGTGCCTGGAATCCCCTTCCGGTAGGCTATAATTCACCCCTCCACTTT.

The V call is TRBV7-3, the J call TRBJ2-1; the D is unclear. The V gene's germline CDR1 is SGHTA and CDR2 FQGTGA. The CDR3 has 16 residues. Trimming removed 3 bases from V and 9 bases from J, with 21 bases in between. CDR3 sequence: CASSLGLGFSLGEQFF. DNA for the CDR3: TGTGCCAGCAGCTTGGGTTTAGGATTTTCCCTCGGTGAGCAGTTCTTC.

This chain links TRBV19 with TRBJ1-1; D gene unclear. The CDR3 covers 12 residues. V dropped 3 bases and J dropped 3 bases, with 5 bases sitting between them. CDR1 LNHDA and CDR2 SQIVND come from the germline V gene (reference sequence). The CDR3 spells CASSISYTEAFF. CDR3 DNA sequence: TGTGCCAGTAGTATTTCCTACACTGAAGCTTTCTTT.

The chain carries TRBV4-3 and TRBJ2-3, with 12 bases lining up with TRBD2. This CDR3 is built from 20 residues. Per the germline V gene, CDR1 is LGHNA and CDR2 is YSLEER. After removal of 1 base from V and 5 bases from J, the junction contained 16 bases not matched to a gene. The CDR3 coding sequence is TGCGCCAGCAGCCAAGGGTTTGTCGCAGTTCCTAGCGGGAGGGGAGATACGCAGTATTTT. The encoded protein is CASSQGFVAVPSGRGDTQYF.

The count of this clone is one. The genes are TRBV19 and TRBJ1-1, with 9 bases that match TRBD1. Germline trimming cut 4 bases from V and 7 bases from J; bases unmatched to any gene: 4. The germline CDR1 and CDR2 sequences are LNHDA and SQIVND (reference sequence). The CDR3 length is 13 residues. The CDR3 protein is CASSSRDRDEAFF. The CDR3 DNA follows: TGTGCCAGTAGTAGCCGGGACAGGGATGAAGCTTTCTTT.

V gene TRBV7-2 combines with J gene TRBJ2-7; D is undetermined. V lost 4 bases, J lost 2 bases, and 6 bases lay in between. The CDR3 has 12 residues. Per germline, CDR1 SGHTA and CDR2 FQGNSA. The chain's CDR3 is CASSSQTYEQYF. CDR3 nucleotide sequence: TGTGCCAGCAGCTCCCAAACCTACGAGCAGTACTTC.

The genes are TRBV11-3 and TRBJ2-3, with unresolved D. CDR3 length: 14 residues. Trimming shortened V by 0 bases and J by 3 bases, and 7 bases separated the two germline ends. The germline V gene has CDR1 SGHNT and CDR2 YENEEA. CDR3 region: CASSLDSVTDTQYF. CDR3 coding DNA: TGTGCCAGCAGCTTAGATTCGGTTACAGATACGCAGTATTTT.

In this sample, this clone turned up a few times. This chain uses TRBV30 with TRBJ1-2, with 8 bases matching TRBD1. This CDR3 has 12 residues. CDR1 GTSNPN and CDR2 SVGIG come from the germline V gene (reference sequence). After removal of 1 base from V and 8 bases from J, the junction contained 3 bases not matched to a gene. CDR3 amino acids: CAWSGGTGGYTF. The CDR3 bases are TGTGCCTGGAGTGGTGGGACAGGCGGCTACACCTTC.

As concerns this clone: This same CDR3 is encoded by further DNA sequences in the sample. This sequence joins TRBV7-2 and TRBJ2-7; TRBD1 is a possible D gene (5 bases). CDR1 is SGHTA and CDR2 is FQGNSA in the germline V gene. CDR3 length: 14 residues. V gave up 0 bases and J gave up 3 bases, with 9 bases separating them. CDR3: CASSLAGRVYEQYF. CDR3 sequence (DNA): TGTGCCAGCAGCTTAGCGGGCAGGGTCTACGAGCAGTACTTC.

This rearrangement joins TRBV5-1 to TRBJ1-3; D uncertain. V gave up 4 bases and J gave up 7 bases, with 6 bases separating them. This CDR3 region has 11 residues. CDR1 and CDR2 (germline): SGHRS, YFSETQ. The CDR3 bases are TGCGCCAGCAGCCGAGGGAACACCATATATTTT. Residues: CASSRGNTIYF.

CDR3 loop: CASSLSIGGSPSSYNEQFF. In nucleotides, the CDR3 is TGTGCCAGCAGTTTATCGATCGGCGGGAGCCCCTCCTCCTACAATGAGCAGTTCTTC. V usage is TRBV27 and J usage is TRBJ2-1, with 7 positions matching TRBD2. Germline CDR1 is MNHEY and CDR2 is SMNVEV (reference sequence). After removal of 0 bases from V and 0 bases from J, the junction contained 11 bases not matched to a gene. The CDR3 consists of 19 residues.

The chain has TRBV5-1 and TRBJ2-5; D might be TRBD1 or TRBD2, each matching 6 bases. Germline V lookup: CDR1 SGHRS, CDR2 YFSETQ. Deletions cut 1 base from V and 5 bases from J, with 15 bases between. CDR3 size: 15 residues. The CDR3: CASSLPTGAGETQYF. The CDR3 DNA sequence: TGCGCCAGCAGCTTGCCCACGGGGGCGGGGGAGACCCAGTACTTC.

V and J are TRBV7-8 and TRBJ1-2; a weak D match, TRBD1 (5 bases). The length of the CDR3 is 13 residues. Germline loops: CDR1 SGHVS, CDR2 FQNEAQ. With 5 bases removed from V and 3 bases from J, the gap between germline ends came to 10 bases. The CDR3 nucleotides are TGTGCCAGCAGCCCGGAGGGGTACTATGGCTACACCTTC. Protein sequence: CASSPEGYYGYTF.

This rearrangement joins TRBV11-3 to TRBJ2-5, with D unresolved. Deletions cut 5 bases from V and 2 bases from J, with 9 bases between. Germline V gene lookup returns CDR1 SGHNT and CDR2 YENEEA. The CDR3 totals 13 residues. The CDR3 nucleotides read TGTGCCAGCAGCGAACAGACTCAAGAGACCCAGTACTTC. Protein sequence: CASSEQTQETQYF. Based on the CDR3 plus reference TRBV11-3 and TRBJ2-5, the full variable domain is EAGVVQSPRYKIIEKKQPVAFWCNPISGHNTLYWYLQNLGQGPELLIRYENEEAVDDSQLPKDRFSAERLKGVDSTLKIQPAELGDSAVYLCASSEQTQETQYFGPGTRLLVL.